The entry below describes one T cell receptor beta chain. Its target is not known. CDR1 and CDR2 from the germline V gene are SGHRS and YFSETQ. The CDR3 covers 15 residues. With 3 bases clipped from V and 1 base from J, the junction kept 6 bases outside the gene matches. Assay: immunoSEQ multiplex PCR; the TCRdb copy retains only in-frame clones and omits some. Here the sample spans roughly 200,000 clones, approximately 92% being singletons. These data come from a study of T cell responses to AZD1222 COVID-19 vaccine. Study-wide points: Donor demographics were predominantly white British with a female majority; clonal diversity may be underestimated.

V gene TRBV5-1 combines with J gene TRBJ2-5, with 7 bases lining up with TRBD1. The TCR comes from an adult who received the MenACWY meningococcal vaccine as a control. The sample here was peripheral blood, taken 28 days after the second dose of the MenACWY control vaccine. CDR3: CASSSHGTAQETQYF. The CDR3 bases are TGCGCCAGCAGCTCCCATGGGACAGCCCAAGAGACCCAGTACTTC.